A single sample is the source of the 8 T cell receptor beta chains below, sequenced in a study of neoadjuvant nivolumab and ipilimumab in lung cancer. This table comes from immunoSEQ multiplex PCR, and its TCRdb copy is limited to in-frame clones, with some not included. The sample holds about 26,000 clones; 80% to 85% are singletons and the top ten take about 9%. The sequences come from tumor tissue, collected after neoadjuvant nivolumab, alone or with ipilimumab, at or shortly before surgery. These receptors all come from an adult with non-small cell lung cancer.

This clone qualifies as medium-sized. CDR3 amino acids: CASSLGLAGARETQYF. CDR3 coding DNA: TGTGCCAGCAGCTTAGGTCTAGCCGGGGCAAGGGAGACCCAGTACTTC. The J gene is TRBJ2-5, the V gene TRBV11-3; perhaps D is TRBD1 or TRBD2 (5 bases each). Between the trimmed V and J ends, which lost 1 base and 5 bases, there was a span of 17 bases. The V gene's germline CDR1 is SGHNT and CDR2 YENEEA. CDR3 length equals 16 residues.

J is TRBJ1-2 and V is TRBV5-5; 9 bases agree with TRBD1. There are 16 residues in the CDR3. Trimming cost V 2 bases and J 3 bases; bases outside gene matches: 8. Germline V gene lookup returns CDR1 SGHKS and CDR2 YYEKEE (reference sequence). CDR3 sequence (DNA): TGTGCCAGCAGCTTCGGGACAGGGCGATATGACTATGGCTACACCTTC. Translation: CASSFGTGRYDYGYTF.

The gene calls are TRBV7-9 and TRBJ1-1; maybe TRBD1 (5 bases). Germline CDR1 and CDR2: SEHNR and FQNEAQ (reference sequence). The CDR3 is 11 amino acids. The CDR3 spells CAAGADTEAFF. The DNA of the CDR3 is TGTGCTGCTGGGGCGGACACTGAAGCTTTCTTT.

This clone was detected once. The chain carries TRBV5-5 and TRBJ2-3; 12 bases line up with TRBD2. Per germline, CDR1 SGHKS and CDR2 YYEKEE (reference sequence). There are 16 residues in the CDR3. The V gene end was trimmed by 2 bases and the J gene end by 1 base; junction bases not matched to a gene: 2. The CDR3 loop reads CASSFRLAGGTDTQYF. The DNA for the CDR3 is TGTGCCAGCAGCTTTAGACTAGCGGGAGGCACAGATACGCAGTATTTT.

The V call is TRBV5-1, the J call TRBJ1-1; D unclear. CDR1 SGHRS and CDR2 YFSETQ come from the germline V gene. V shed 0 bases and J shed 7 bases, with 13 bases lying between them. CDR3 size: 14 residues. DNA for the CDR3: TGCGCCAGCAGCTTGGGGTCCGGGGAGGGTGAAGCTTTCTTT. This sequence encodes CASSLGSGEGEAFF.

The CDR3 coding sequence is TGTGCCAGCAGCCAAGTACTGGGAGGGCCCTCATACGAGCAGTACTTC. Its protein is CASSQVLGGPSYEQYF. The V gene is TRBV14, the J gene TRBJ2-7; 7 nucleotides agree with TRBD2. This CDR3 contains 16 residues. CDR1 is SGHDN and CDR2 is FVKESK in the germline V gene. Germline trimming cut 1 base from V and 4 bases from J; bases unmatched to any gene: 10.

The sample holds a few counts of this clone. DNA of the CDR3: TGTGCCAGCGGACAGGGGAACACTGAAGCTTTCTTT. This translates into CASGQGNTEAFF. V usage is TRBV6-5 and J usage is TRBJ1-1; 8 nucleotides align to TRBD1. In germline, CDR1 is MNHEY, CDR2 SVGAGI. This CDR3 is built from 12 residues. The V segment lost 8 bases and the J segment 1 base; nucleotides outside the gene matches: 0.

The chain employs TRBV5-1 and TRBJ2-1; D is perhaps TRBD2 (6 bases). The CDR3 runs to 15 residues. CDR1 SGHRS and CDR2 YFSETQ come from the germline V gene. The ends were cut back, 0 bases at V and 9 bases at J, with 16 bases in the middle. DNA of the CDR3: TGCGCCAGCAGCTTGGGGAGGGTCCCGGGTAGTGAGCAGTTCTTC. Its translation is CASSLGRVPGSEQFF.